Following are 2 T cell receptor beta chains from one sample sequenced in a study of PD-L1 blockade in urothelial cancer. Clones were read by immunoSEQ multiplex PCR, and TCRdb kept only the in-frame ones, dropping some. Among 60,000 or so clones, roughly 82% were seen once, and the ten largest hold about 4.5%. The sample was PBMCs, taken around atezolizumab (anti-PD-L1) treatment. These receptors all stem from a man between 65 and 85 years old with urothelial cancer.

The chain is built from TRBV2 and TRBJ1-2, with 12 bases identical to TRBD1. This CDR3 region has 14 residues. The germline gives CDR1 SNHLY, CDR2 FYNNEI. The junction had 10 bases not matched to a gene; V was cut back by 9 bases and J by 8 bases. CDR3 nucleotide sequence: TGTGCCAGTTACCGGGACAGGGGGCTCGAGGGCTACACCTTC. Translating it yields CASYRDRGLEGYTF.

This chain joins TRBV18 and TRBJ2-2, with 8 bases that match TRBD2. The germline gives CDR1 KGHSH, CDR2 LQKENI. The trim removed 2 bases at V and 4 bases at J, leaving 6 bases unmatched. The CDR3 runs 16 residues. CDR3 sequence (DNA): TGTGCCAGCTCACCATCCGGGACTAGTATCACCGGGGAGCTGTTTTTT. Its translation is CASSPSGTSITGELFF.